These T cell receptor beta chains were read from a single sample in a study of cytomegalovirus exposure and HLA in healthy donors. Here immunoSEQ multiplex PCR was the method, and the copy in TCRdb shows in-frame clones only, minus some. This table holds 300,000 to 400,000 clones, roughly 90% found once. Sequenced sample: PBMCs. All receptors derive from a woman between 18 and 29 years old in good health and CMV-seronegative. CDR3s include the opening cysteine and the closing phenylalanine or tryptophan. Fields, in order: CDR3 protein, clone size, J gene, V gene. Rows give clone size only sometimes, using once, few, many, or a class for an expanded clone.

CASRLQGAGELFF | once | TRBJ2-2 | TRBV28
CASSQLTSATYEQYF | . | TRBJ2-7 | TRBV4-1
CASSDGGLGNTIYF | . | TRBJ1-3 | TRBV6-1
CASSFKGTRYGYTF | . | TRBJ1-2 | TRBV11-1
CASSENTDTQYF | once | TRBJ2-3 | TRBV27
CASSPPRGRAGEQYF | . | TRBJ2-7 | TRBV7-9
CASSLWVPSAQHF | . | TRBJ1-5 | TRBV28
CTTQGTSGGQETQYF | once | TRBJ2-5 | TRBV29-1
CASSPPSGNEQFF | . | TRBJ2-1 | TRBV7-3
CSVEDPQGRGYTF | . | TRBJ1-2 | TRBV29-1
CASSIENSFYQPQHF | . | TRBJ1-5 | TRBV19
CASSQRGHEQFF | . | TRBJ2-1 | TRBV5-6
CASGEVVGHSETQYF | few | TRBJ2-5 | TRBV21-1
CASSQAGQGNEKLFF | . | TRBJ1-4 | TRBV4-1
CASSPHPIRGVGNIQYF | . | TRBJ2-4 | TRBV7-8
CASSLGGSGRTHEQYF | . | TRBJ2-7 | TRBV7-2
CASSLATGGIGGYTF | . | TRBJ1-2 | TRBV11-2
CASSLSTGQGEQFF | few | TRBJ2-1 | TRBV27
CASSYTDRESGYTF | . | TRBJ1-2 | TRBV6-5
CASSSRPDRGNKTPNTEAFF | . | TRBJ1-1 | TRBV5-4
CASSPLGTKSNTGELFF | . | TRBJ2-2 | TRBV10-1
CATYRAGYGYTF | once | TRBJ1-2 | TRBV15
CSASGQGDEKLFF | . | TRBJ1-4 | TRBV29-1
CASSEWESTEAFF | . | TRBJ1-1 | TRBV25-1
CASRAPTSGTTGELFF | once | TRBJ2-2 | TRBV5-1
CASSLQGSRYGYTF | few | TRBJ1-2 | TRBV27
CASSFWLAGGSLETQYF | . | TRBJ2-5 | TRBV27
CASSDIGENTEAFF | once | TRBJ1-1 | TRBV7-9
CASSLALGLESNEQFF | . | TRBJ2-1 | TRBV7-6
CAWKGLGSADTQYF | . | TRBJ2-3 | TRBV30
CASSLVGGPRETQYF | . | TRBJ2-5 | TRBV7-3
CASSQYGRGADTQYF | . | TRBJ2-3 | TRBV4-1
CASSNRGSGGELFF | . | TRBJ2-2 | TRBV6-5
CAGGNDRDQPQHF | . | TRBJ1-5 | TRBV6-1
CASSPPPGTGENTIYF | . | TRBJ1-3 | TRBV5-5
CASRQGAGNTIYF | . | TRBJ1-3 | TRBV19
CASSQTGSRLGSEAFF | . | TRBJ1-1 | TRBV4-1
CASSPSGTKGTDTQYF | once | TRBJ2-3 | TRBV4-2
CASTPQGTGANVLTF | . | TRBJ2-6 | TRBV7-9
CASSGGSSYNEQFF | . | TRBJ2-1 | TRBV2
CASSIAQGHQPQHF | . | TRBJ1-5 | TRBV19
CATNGGFQPQHF | . | TRBJ1-5 | TRBV19
CASSLGSGASKQYF | . | TRBJ2-7 | TRBV7-6
CASSADRSTVAQHF | . | TRBJ1-5 | TRBV27
CASSLAIRQIEAFF | few | TRBJ1-1 | TRBV11-2
CASSGGDGNTIYF | . | TRBJ1-3 | TRBV13
CASSYYRQETQYF | . | TRBJ2-5 | TRBV7-2
CASSAGQGFPEAFF | . | TRBJ1-1 | TRBV9
CASRVRGVDQETQYF | . | TRBJ2-5 | TRBV6-1
CASKPGQGGNIQYF | . | TRBJ2-4 | TRBV19
CASSLQTSGVDNEQFF | . | TRBJ2-1 | TRBV7-9
CASSHRQSYGYTF | . | TRBJ1-2 | TRBV5-4
CASSTGQRNQPQHF | once | TRBJ1-5 | TRBV6-5
CASSPQRGGVFTEAFF | . | TRBJ1-1 | TRBV4-1
CASSYREGAFSEQFF | . | TRBJ2-1 | TRBV6-5
CASSLGTSGKNEQFF | . | TRBJ2-1 | TRBV27
CASSLDRGDQETQYF | once | TRBJ2-5 | TRBV28
CASRDGQGGVRQPQHF | . | TRBJ1-5 | TRBV19
CASSQDPAGSAYNEQFF | . | TRBJ2-1 | TRBV4-2